This TCR beta chain comes out of a study of blood T cell repertoires in COVID-19. Generated by immunoSEQ multiplex PCR, the TCRdb table keeps only in-frame clones and is missing some. The sample has 200,000 or so clones; 84% are singletons. There are a few counts of this clone. Trimming at V came to 4 bases and at J to 6 bases, leaving 22 bases not matched to a gene. The CDR3 loop spans 19 amino acids. Germline V lookup: CDR1 SGHRS, CDR2 YFSETQ. The chain combines TRBV5-1 with TRBJ2-1, with TRBD2 matching over 7 bases. Sequenced sample: peripheral blood. The receptor was derived from a human donor in a cohort sampled during active COVID-19. The CDR3 loop reads CASSRGLGRALYEFNEQFF. The DNA of the CDR3 is TGCGCCAGCAGCAGAGGGTTAGGGAGGGCCCTTTATGAGTTCAATGAGCAGTTCTTC.